What follows are 27 T cell receptor beta chains derived from one specimen sequenced in a study of CD8 T cells in ankylosing spondylitis. MiXCR, run by TCRdb on the 5' RACE reads, gives a single entry per CDR3 protein. The sample has 350,000 to 400,000 distinct CDR3 sequences; approximately 22% are singletons. What was sequenced was blood, either unsorted or a sorted T cell fraction (not recorded which). Receptors originate from a male donor with ankylosing spondylitis or in good health (not recorded which).

This clonotype occurred many times. The chain uses TRBV10-1 and TRBJ2-7; D ambiguous. CDR1 and CDR2 (germline): WNHNN, SYGVQD (reference sequence). The length of the CDR3 is 12 residues. V was cut by 6 bases and J by 4 bases, with 10 bases left in between. As DNA, the CDR3 is TGCGCCAGCAGCCCTAACTCATACGAGCAGTACTTC. Translating it yields CASSPNSYEQYF.

This clonotype was detected a few times. V usage is TRBV6-1 and J usage is TRBJ2-3, with TRBD2 matching 8 bases. The CDR3 has 14 residues. Germline assignment: CDR1 MNHNS and CDR2 SASEGT. J lost 6 bases, V lost 5 bases, and 7 bases had no gene match. The CDR3 here is CASSSGGTADTQYF. The CDR3 DNA follows: TGTGCCAGCAGTAGCGGGGGCACCGCCGATACGCAGTATTTT.

This clonotype occurred a few times. J is TRBJ2-3 and V is TRBV12-3 or TRBV12-4; D is possibly TRBD1 or TRBD2 (5 bases each). V was cut by 7 bases and J by 6 bases, with 23 bases left in between. The CDR3 sequence is 16 residues long. DNA of the CDR3: TGTGCCAGCACCTACTCCCCGGGACCGATTGAGGATACGCAGTATTTT. It codes for CASTYSPGPIEDTQYF.

A few counts support this clonotype. The chain joins TRBV2 to TRBJ2-2; D unclear. The CDR3 spans 15 residues. The germline V gene encodes CDR1 SNHLY and CDR2 FYNNEI. Trimming pared 3 bases from V and 7 bases from J, leaving 15 bases between. CDR3 in DNA: TGTGCCAGCAGTGAGTCCAACGGTGATGGCGGGGAGCTGTTTTTT. It translates to CASSESNGDGGELFF.

This rearrangement joins TRBV5-6 to TRBJ2-1; 9 nucleotides align to TRBD2. CDR3 length: 16 amino acids. Germline CDR1 and CDR2: SGHDT and YYEEEE. V trimming: 0 bases; J trimming: 6 bases; junction bases outside the gene matches: 7. The CDR3 nucleotides read TGTGCCAGCAGCTTGGGGGCGGGGGGGCTCCGCAATGAGCAGTTCTTC. This gives the protein CASSLGAGGLRNEQFF.

The V call is TRBV11-2, the J call TRBJ2-5, with TRBD2 as a possible D gene (6 bases). V was shortened by 5 bases and J by 2 bases, with 21 bases between the two germline ends. The CDR3 contains 17 residues. The germline V gene has CDR1 SGHAT and CDR2 FQNNGV. CDR3 residues: CASSPRDSRPQQETQYF. CDR3 DNA: TGTGCCAGCAGCCCCCGGGACTCCCGGCCCCAGCAAGAGACCCAGTACTTC.

The chain uses TRBV6-5 and TRBJ2-3, with 7 bases aligning to TRBD1. The germline CDR1 and CDR2 sequences are MNHEY and SVGAGI. Trimming removed 4 bases from V and 0 bases from J; junction bases left unmatched: 1. The CDR3 contains 14 residues. CDR3 sequence reads: CASSWGQSTDTQYF. CDR3 sequence (DNA): TGTGCCAGCAGTTGGGGACAGAGCACAGATACGCAGTATTTT.

The sample holds many counts of this clonotype. The chain links TRBV15 to TRBJ2-2; D is undetermined. The CDR3 has 16 amino acids. Trimming shortened V by 0 bases and J by 4 bases, and 12 bases separated the two germline ends. The germline CDR1 and CDR2 sequences are LNHNV and YYDKDF (reference sequence). CDR3 coding DNA: TGTGCCACCAGCAGAGAAGTAGGCAAAGCCACCGGGGAGCTGTTTTTT. It is translated as CATSREVGKATGELFF.

This chain links TRBV29-1 with TRBJ2-7; TRBD1 agrees at 11 bases. This CDR3 is 15 amino acids long. Germline lookup yields CDR1 SQVTM and CDR2 ANQGSEA. The junction had 14 bases not matched to a gene; V was cut back by 6 bases and J by 7 bases. The CDR3 DNA is TGCAGCGTAGCCTCCCTGGACAGGGGGCCGTGGGAGCAGTACTTC. Its protein is CSVASLDRGPWEQYF.

In this sample, this clonotype turned up once. The V call is TRBV24-1, the J call TRBJ1-1; no reliable D call. Germline CDR1 and CDR2: KGHDR and SFDVKD. V was pared by 0 bases and J by 7 bases, with 5 bases between. This CDR3 contains 12 residues. The CDR3, as DNA: TGTGCCACCAGTGATTTGGCAGGTGAAGCTTTCTTT. Encoded protein: CATSDLAGEAFF.

The rearrangement links TRBV12-3 or TRBV12-4 to TRBJ2-6; no reliable D call. The length of the CDR3 is 16 residues. Trimming took off 5 bases at V and 0 bases at J, with 11 bases between the two ends. The CDR3 here is CASSPVFGSGANVLTF. CDR3 DNA: TGTGCCAGCAGTCCCGTGTTCGGCTCTGGGGCCAACGTCCTGACTTTC.

The chain has TRBV6-1 and TRBJ1-1; possible D gene TRBD1, 6 bases. The CDR3 contains 15 residues. V shed 5 bases and J shed 5 bases, with 18 bases lying between them. Germline V CDR1 and CDR2: MNHNS, SASEGT. The CDR3 is CASSPGQLAGTEAFF. The CDR3 nucleotides read TGTGCCAGCAGTCCCGGACAGTTAGCAGGAACTGAAGCTTTCTTT.

The CDR3 bases are TGTGCCTGGAGTGTCGGGGAGGTGGATACGCAGTATTTT. Amino acids: CAWSVGEVDTQYF. The chain recombines TRBV30 with TRBJ2-3, with a possible D match to TRBD2 (6 bases). V was cut by 0 bases and J by 6 bases, with 10 bases left in between. The CDR3 has 13 residues. CDR1 is GTSNPN and CDR2 is SVGIG in the germline V gene (reference sequence).

This chain joins TRBV13 and TRBJ2-3; maybe TRBD1 (6 bases). This CDR3 contains 16 residues. V was clipped by 0 bases and J by 7 bases, with 17 bases between them. Germline assignment: CDR1 PRHDT and CDR2 FYEKMQ (reference sequence). CDR3 coding DNA: TGTGCCAGCAGCTTAGGCCTACAGGGCGGTTTGTATACGCAGTATTTT. Translation: CASSLGLQGGLYTQYF.

V is TRBV3-1 and J is TRBJ2-5; 9 nucleotides agree with TRBD2. Germline assignment: CDR1 LGHDT and CDR2 YNNKEL (reference sequence). The CDR3 sequence is 16 residues long. V lost 0 bases, J lost 5 bases, and 7 bases stayed unmatched. The CDR3, as DNA: TGTGCCAGCAGCCAAGATAGCGGGGGTGTGTTTGAGACCCAGTACTTC. Translated: CASSQDSGGVFETQYF.

This clonotype was counted only a few times. The chain combines TRBV9 with TRBJ2-1; D might be TRBD2 (5 bases). The V end lost 0 bases, the J end lost 9 bases, and 10 bases lay between the germline ends. CDR1 and CDR2 (germline): SGDLS, YYNGEE. The CDR3 spans 13 residues. CDR3 residues: CASSVAKTSEQFF. Here the CDR3 DNA reads TGTGCCAGCAGCGTAGCCAAAACTAGTGAGCAGTTCTTC.

The chain couples TRBV24-1 to TRBJ2-1; TRBD1 agrees at 9 bases. Germline CDR1 KGHDR, CDR2 SFDVKD. V lost 2 bases, J lost 7 bases, and 11 bases stayed unmatched. The CDR3 sequence is 17 residues long. Here the CDR3 DNA reads TGTGCCACCAGTGATTCCTACCGGACAGGGGACCCGAATGAGCAGTTCTTC. Protein product: CATSDSYRTGDPNEQFF.

V is TRBV7-9 and J is TRBJ1-5, with D unresolved. This CDR3 is built from 12 residues. Germline values: CDR1 SEHNR, CDR2 FQNEAQ (reference sequence). V was clipped by 8 bases and J by 9 bases, with 14 bases between them. DNA for the CDR3: TGTGCCAGCGGACTAATGACGGGGCCCCAGCATTTT. Protein sequence: CASGLMTGPQHF.

CDR3 sequence reads: CSVEGMDSRYEQFF. CDR3 DNA: TGCAGCGTTGAAGGTATGGACAGCCGTTACGAGCAGTTCTTC. The J gene is TRBJ2-7, the V gene TRBV29-1; weak D call: TRBD1 (6 bases). Near its end, the DNA agrees better with TRBJ2-1, so the J call may be wrong. This CDR3 region has 14 residues. Germline V gives CDR1 SQVTM, CDR2 ANQGSEA.

The rearrangement uses TRBV5-6 and TRBJ1-2, with D tentatively TRBD1 (6 bases). CDR1 is SGHDT, CDR2 YYEEEE, per germline. Trimming left V 4 bases short and J 0 bases short, with 22 bases between. This CDR3 is built from 18 residues. CDR3 region: CASSPKKDSLSPNYGYTF. In DNA form, the CDR3 reads TGTGCCAGCAGCCCTAAAAAGGACAGTCTAAGCCCTAACTATGGCTACACCTTC.

This clonotype was seen only a few times. The chain joins TRBV10-3 to TRBJ2-7; D not certain. Germline CDR1 and CDR2: ENHRY and SYGVKD. V was shortened by 0 bases and J by 4 bases, with 10 bases between the two germline ends. The CDR3 covers 14 residues. The CDR3 loop reads CAISESPTTYEQYF. The CDR3 region has the DNA TGTGCCATCAGTGAGTCCCCCACAACGTACGAGCAGTACTTC.

This CDR3 reads CSAEDTYEQYF. The CDR3 bases are TGCAGTGCCGAGGACACCTACGAGCAGTACTTC. The chain couples TRBV20-1 to TRBJ2-7; possible D gene TRBD1, 5 bases. Germline assignment: CDR1 DFQATT and CDR2 SNEGSKA (reference sequence). This CDR3 is 11 amino acids long. Trimming left V 6 bases short and J 2 bases short, with 8 bases between.

Only a few counts were recorded for this clonotype. The gene calls are TRBV10-2 and TRBJ1-2; no firm D call. The CDR3 has 18 amino acids. Between the trimmed V and J ends, which lost 2 bases and 7 bases, there was a span of 26 bases. The V gene's germline CDR1 is WSHSY and CDR2 SAAADI. This CDR3 is CASSEVPKLGGPTSGYTF. The CDR3, as DNA: TGCGCCAGCAGTGAGGTCCCTAAGCTTGGAGGACCGACCTCTGGCTACACCTTC.

The gene calls are TRBV12-3 or TRBV12-4 and TRBJ2-7, with 8 bases lining up with TRBD1. The V segment lost 3 bases and the J segment 0 bases; nucleotides outside the gene matches: 4. The CDR3 loop spans 15 amino acids. The CDR3 sequence is CASSFYGQGSYEQYF. In DNA, the CDR3 is TGTGCCAGCAGTTTCTACGGACAGGGCTCCTACGAGCAGTACTTC.

The chain employs TRBV7-8 and TRBJ2-7; 10 nucleotides align to TRBD1. With V trimmed by 9 bases and J by 3 bases, 8 bases remained unmatched. There are 14 residues in the CDR3. Germline V gene lookup returns CDR1 SGHVS and CDR2 FQNEAQ. CDR3 amino acids: CASESGQGNYEQYF. Here the CDR3 DNA reads TGTGCCAGTGAATCGGGACAGGGGAACTACGAGCAGTACTTC.

This chain uses TRBV9 with TRBJ2-1, with TRBD2 matching over 9 bases. After removal of 0 bases from V and 8 bases from J, the junction contained 6 bases not matched to a gene. The CDR3 runs 15 residues. Germline CDR1 and CDR2: SGDLS and YYNGEE. CDR3 loop: CASSVEGGGADEQFF. The DNA of the CDR3 is TGTGCCAGCAGCGTAGAAGGCGGGGGGGCCGATGAGCAGTTCTTC.

The rearrangement uses TRBV12-3 or TRBV12-4 and TRBJ2-1; 12 positions match TRBD2. CDR3 length: 17 amino acids. With 6 bases clipped from V and 4 bases from J, the junction kept 10 bases outside the gene matches. DNA of the CDR3: TGTGCCAGCAGCTCCACGAGACTAGCGGGGGCGTACAATGAGCAGTTCTTC. Its translation is CASSSTRLAGAYNEQFF.